These 16 T cell receptor beta chains were sequenced from one sample in a study of blood T cell repertoires in COVID-19. Here immunoSEQ multiplex PCR was the method, and the copy in TCRdb shows in-frame clones only, minus some. Counted here are 150,000 to 200,000 clones, around nine tenths occurring once; the ten biggest clones make up around 2.3%. The specimen sequenced was peripheral blood. These receptors originate from a man in his sixties or seventies with active or convalescent COVID-19.

This clone was counted once. J is TRBJ1-3 and V is TRBV10-1; D unresolved. The germline CDR1 and CDR2 sequences are WNHNN and SYGVQD (reference sequence). The V and J ends lost 5 bases and 0 bases respectively, with 8 bases between them. This CDR3 has 14 residues. CDR3 nucleotides: TGCGCCAGCAGTACGGGGTCCTCTGGAAACACCATATATTTT. As protein: CASSTGSSGNTIYF.

This chain connects TRBV10-3 to TRBJ1-2; a weak D match, TRBD1 (6 bases). This CDR3 is 13 amino acids long. Trimming left V 6 bases short and J 8 bases short, with 16 bases between. Germline V gene data show CDR1 as ENHRY and CDR2 as SYGVKD. This chain's CDR3 is CAISVTGGGGYTF. In DNA, the CDR3 is TGTGCCATCAGCGTGACAGGAGGAGGCGGCTACACCTTC.

The V and J genes are TRBV7-9 and TRBJ1-3, with TRBD1 as a possible D gene (5 bases). Per the germline V gene, CDR1 is SEHNR and CDR2 is FQNEAQ (reference sequence). The CDR3 totals 15 residues. V gave up 6 bases and J gave up 0 bases, with 12 bases separating them. The DNA for the CDR3 is TGTGCCAGCAGTGGGGGACTTTCCTCTGGAAACACCATATATTTT. Its translation: CASSGGLSSGNTIYF.

This clone was detected only once. J is TRBJ2-7 and V is TRBV11-2; perhaps TRBD2 as D (5 bases). V was clipped by 0 bases and J by 0 bases, with 12 bases between them. CDR3 length: 16 amino acids. CDR1 and CDR2 (germline): SGHAT, FQNNGV. The CDR3 DNA reads TGTGCCAGCAGCTTAGATCCCGGGGTGAGCTCCTACGAGCAGTACTTC. It specifies CASSLDPGVSSYEQYF.

The J gene is TRBJ2-2, the V gene TRBV4-3; the D is unclear. The CDR3 loop spans 18 amino acids. Germline CDR1 LGHNA, CDR2 YSLEER. Trimming stripped 0 bases from V and 2 bases from J, with 16 bases between. CDR3 DNA sequence: TGCGCCAGCAGCCAAGAGGTGGCCCCCAGAAGTAACACCGGGGAGCTGTTTTTT. It yields the protein CASSQEVAPRSNTGELFF.

The CDR3 loop reads CASRTVQGRQPQHF. CDR3 bases: TGTGCCAGCAGGACTGTCCAGGGGCGCCAGCCCCAGCATTTT. The chain couples TRBV28 to TRBJ1-5; TRBD1 is a possible D gene (6 bases). The CDR3 loop spans 14 amino acids. Germline V gives CDR1 MDHEN, CDR2 SYDVKM. Trimming stripped 6 bases from V and 7 bases from J, with 16 bases between.

The chain combines TRBV18 with TRBJ1-6; D gene unclear. This CDR3 spans 15 amino acids. The V end was cut by 3 bases, the J end by 7 bases, with 13 bases between. The V gene's germline CDR1 is KGHSH and CDR2 LQKENI. The CDR3 spells CASSPQRGINSPLHF. The DNA of the CDR3 is TGTGCCAGCTCACCTCAGAGAGGTATCAATTCACCCCTCCACTTT.

The chain carries TRBV28 and TRBJ2-7; TRBD2 matches at 7 bases. Germline trimming cut 10 bases from V and 3 bases from J; bases unmatched to any gene: 6. The CDR3 sequence is 12 residues long. Germline CDR1 is MDHEN and CDR2 is SYDVKM. The CDR3 region has the DNA TGTGCCACCAAGCGGGGTGTCTACGAGCAGTACTTC. Protein product: CATKRGVYEQYF. Supplemented by reference TRBV28 and TRBJ2-7, the full variable domain reads DVKVTQSSRYLVKRTGEKVFLECVQDMDHENMFWYRQDPGLGLRLIYFSYDVKMKEKGDIPEGYSVSREKKERFSLILESASTNQTSMYLCATKRGVYEQYFGPGTRLTVT.

V and J are TRBV28 and TRBJ1-6, with 7 bases aligning to TRBD1. The germline V gene has CDR1 MDHEN and CDR2 SYDVKM. Trimming took 5 bases from V and 0 from J; bases not matched to a gene: 4. The CDR3 runs to 16 residues. The CDR3 here is CASSVGQVSYNSPLHF. The CDR3 coding sequence is TGTGCCAGCAGTGTCGGACAGGTCTCCTATAATTCACCCCTCCACTTT.

The chain employs TRBV7-9 and TRBJ2-5; 7 positions match TRBD1. This CDR3 contains 15 residues. The J segment lost 2 bases and the V segment lost 1 base, leaving 4 bases of the junction unmatched. Germline values: CDR1 SEHNR, CDR2 FQNEAQ (reference sequence). The CDR3 loop is CASSLGGTAQETQYF. DNA for the CDR3: TGTGCCAGCAGCTTAGGTGGGACAGCACAAGAGACCCAGTACTTC.

The J gene is TRBJ2-7, the V gene TRBV3-1 (or the pseudogene TRBV3-2); maybe TRBD2 (5 bases). CDR3 size: 15 residues. Germline V CDR1 and CDR2: LGHDT, YNNKEL (reference sequence). V dropped 6 bases and J dropped 0 bases, with 15 bases sitting between them. Here the CDR3 DNA reads TGTGCCAGCAGTGCACGGACTGCCCTCTCCTACGAGCAGTACTTC. Translation gives CASSARTALSYEQYF.

The chain combines TRBV28 with TRBJ2-2; maybe TRBD1 (6 bases). Trimming shortened V by 1 base and J by 6 bases, and 9 bases separated the two germline ends. The CDR3 runs to 14 residues. Germline V gene data show CDR1 as MDHEN and CDR2 as SYDVKM. CDR3 sequence reads: CASSLYEGAGELFF. In nucleotides, the CDR3 is TGTGCCAGCAGTTTATATGAGGGGGCCGGGGAGCTGTTTTTT. The full variable domain, completed using reference TRBV28 and TRBJ2-2, is DVKVTQSSRYLVKRTGEKVFLECVQDMDHENMFWYRQDPGLGLRLIYFSYDVKMKEKGDIPEGYSVSREKKERFSLILESASTNQTSMYLCASSLYEGAGELFFGEGSRLTVL.

The genes are TRBV28 and TRBJ1-4, with a tentative D call TRBD1 (6 bases). CDR3 length: 14 residues. V was clipped by 2 bases and J by 8 bases, with 12 bases between them. Germline CDR1 and CDR2: MDHEN and SYDVKM. The CDR3 bases are TGTGCCAGCAGTTTACGGGGGGCCGAGGAAAAACTGTTTTTT. Its translation is CASSLRGAEEKLFF.

This clone was recorded at least ten times. This chain links TRBV28 with TRBJ2-7; 7 positions agree with TRBD2. Germline V gene data show CDR1 as MDHEN and CDR2 as SYDVKM. This CDR3 spans 13 amino acids. V lost 7 bases, J lost 5 bases, and 8 bases stayed unmatched. The CDR3 DNA reads as TGTGCCAGCAACTCGCGGGAGAACGACGAGCAGTACTTC. This translates into CASNSRENDEQYF.

This chain links TRBV3-1 (or the pseudogene TRBV3-2) with TRBJ1-1; TRBD1 aligns across 10 bases. Trimming cost V 8 bases and J 6 bases; bases outside gene matches: 0. Looked up from germline, CDR1 is LGHDT and CDR2 is YNNKEL (reference sequence). CDR3 length equals 11 residues. CDR3 in amino acids: CASGQGAEAFF. The CDR3 DNA is TGTGCCAGCGGACAGGGGGCTGAAGCTTTCTTT.

The chain has TRBV4-3 and TRBJ2-3, with TRBD2 as a possible D gene (5 bases). The germline V gene encodes CDR1 LGHNA and CDR2 YSLEER. The CDR3 runs 17 residues. V lost 0 bases and J 0 bases, leaving 13 bases between the germline ends. The CDR3 region has the DNA TGCGCCAGCAGCCAAGATTTGAGCGGTCCTAGCACAGATACGCAGTATTTT. Translation gives CASSQDLSGPSTDTQYF.